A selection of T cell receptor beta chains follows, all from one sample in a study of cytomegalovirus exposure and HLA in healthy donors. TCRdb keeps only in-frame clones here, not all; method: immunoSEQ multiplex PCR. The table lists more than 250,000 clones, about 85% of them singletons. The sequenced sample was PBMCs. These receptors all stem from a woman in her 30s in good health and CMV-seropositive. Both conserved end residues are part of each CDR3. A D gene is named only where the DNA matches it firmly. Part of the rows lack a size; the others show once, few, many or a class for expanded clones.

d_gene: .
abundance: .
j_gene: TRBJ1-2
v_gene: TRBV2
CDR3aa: CASIRDDTNYGYTF
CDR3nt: TGTGCCAGCATTAGGGACGACACTAACTATGGCTACACCTTC

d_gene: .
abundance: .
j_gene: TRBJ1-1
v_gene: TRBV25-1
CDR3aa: CASSEYGRTEAFF
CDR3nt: TGTGCCAGCAGTGAATATGGTAGGACTGAAGCTTTCTTT

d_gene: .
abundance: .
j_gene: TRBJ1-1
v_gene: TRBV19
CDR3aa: CASSTQTLIMGIMTPTEAFF
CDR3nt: TGTGCCAGTAGTACCCAAACTCTCATTATGGGGATCATGACGCCCACTGAAGCTTTCTTT

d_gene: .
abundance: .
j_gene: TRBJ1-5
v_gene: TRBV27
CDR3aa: CASSSRRVDQPQHF
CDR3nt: TGTGCCAGCAGTTCGCGCAGGGTGGATCAGCCCCAGCATTTT

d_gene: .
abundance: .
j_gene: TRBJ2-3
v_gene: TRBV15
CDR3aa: CATSRANVDWTPGDTQYF
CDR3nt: TGTGCCACCAGCAGAGCAAACGTGGACTGGACCCCAGGGGATACGCAGTATTTT

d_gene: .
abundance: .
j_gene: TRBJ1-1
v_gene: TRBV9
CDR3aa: CASSPHLRGKGTEAFF
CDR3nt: TGTGCCAGCAGCCCACATTTGCGGGGGAAGGGGACTGAAGCTTTCTTT

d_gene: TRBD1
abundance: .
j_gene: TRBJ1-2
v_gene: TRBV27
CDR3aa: CASSSAARGQGAFGYTF
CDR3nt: TGTGCCAGCAGTTCAGCCGCGCGGGGACAGGGGGCGTTTGGCTACACCTTC

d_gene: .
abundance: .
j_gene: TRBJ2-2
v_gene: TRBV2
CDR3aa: CASSVTDPNTGELFF
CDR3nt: TGTGCCAGCAGTGTCACAGACCCGAACACCGGGGAGCTGTTTTTT

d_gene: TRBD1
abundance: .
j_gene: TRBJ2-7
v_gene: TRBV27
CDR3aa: CASSRGTGSYEQYF
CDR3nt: TGTGCCAGCAGTAGGGGGACAGGGTCCTACGAGCAGTACTTC

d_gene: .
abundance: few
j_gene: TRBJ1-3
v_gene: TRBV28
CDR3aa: CASSQTSGNTIYF
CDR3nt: TGTGCCAGCAGTCAAACATCTGGAAACACCATATATTTT

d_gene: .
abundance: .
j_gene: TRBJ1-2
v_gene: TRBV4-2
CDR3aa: CASSQALGTNYGYTF
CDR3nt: TGTGCCAGCAGCCAGGCCCTGGGGACTAACTATGGCTACACCTTC

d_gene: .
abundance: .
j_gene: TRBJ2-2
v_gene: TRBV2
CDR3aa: CASRGGGRGTGELFF
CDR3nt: TGTGCCAGCAGGGGAGGGGGAAGAGGGACCGGGGAGCTGTTTTTT

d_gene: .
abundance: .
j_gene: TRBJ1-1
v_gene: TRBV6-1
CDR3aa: CASSETGRTNTEAFF
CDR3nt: TGTGCCAGCAGTGAAACGGGCCGGACGAACACTGAAGCTTTCTTT

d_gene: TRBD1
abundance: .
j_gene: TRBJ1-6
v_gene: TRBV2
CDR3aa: CASSLDRGFSPLHF
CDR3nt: TGTGCCAGCAGTCTAGACAGGGGTTTCTCACCCCTCCACTTT

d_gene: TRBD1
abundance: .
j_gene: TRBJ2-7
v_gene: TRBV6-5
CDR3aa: CASSPRTGILYEQYF
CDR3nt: TGTGCCAGCAGTCCGCGGACAGGGATTTTATACGAGCAGTACTTC

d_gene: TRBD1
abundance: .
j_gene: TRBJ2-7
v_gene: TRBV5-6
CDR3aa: CASSGGQKNDYEQYF
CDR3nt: TGTGCCAGCAGCGGGGGACAGAAAAATGACTACGAGCAGTACTTC

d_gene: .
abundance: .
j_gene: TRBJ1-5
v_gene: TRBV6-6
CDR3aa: CASTRSIDQPQHF
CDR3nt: TGTGCCAGCACGCGATCCATCGATCAGCCCCAGCATTTT

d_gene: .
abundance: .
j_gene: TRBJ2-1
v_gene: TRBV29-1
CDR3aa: CSVVLVSYNEQFF
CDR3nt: TGCAGCGTTGTTCTAGTGTCGTACAATGAGCAGTTCTTC

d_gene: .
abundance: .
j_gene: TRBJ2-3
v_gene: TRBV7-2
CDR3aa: CASSLQSRPGDTQYF
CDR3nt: TGTGCCAGCAGCCTCCAATCTCGCCCCGGAGATACGCAGTATTTT

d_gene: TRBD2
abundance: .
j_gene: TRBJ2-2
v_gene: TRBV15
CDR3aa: CATSHRGVWQTGELFF
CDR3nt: TGTGCCACCAGCCACCGGGGGGTTTGGCAGACCGGGGAGCTGTTTTTT

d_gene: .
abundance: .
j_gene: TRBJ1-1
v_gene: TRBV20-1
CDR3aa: CSAIANEAFF
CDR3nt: TGCAGTGCTATCGCTAACGAAGCTTTCTTT

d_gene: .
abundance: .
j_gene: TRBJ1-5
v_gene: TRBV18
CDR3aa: CASSPRRGDGEHF
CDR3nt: TGTGCCAGCTCACCACGCAGAGGTGACGGAGAGCATTTT

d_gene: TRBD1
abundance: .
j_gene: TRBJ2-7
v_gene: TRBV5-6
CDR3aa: CASSFDRTGMYEQYF
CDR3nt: TGTGCCAGCAGCTTTGATCGGACAGGGATGTACGAGCAGTACTTC

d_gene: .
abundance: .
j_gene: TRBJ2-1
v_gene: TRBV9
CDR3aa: CASSVTSTAVNEQFF
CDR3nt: TGTGCCAGCAGCGTAACTAGCACTGCGGTCAATGAGCAGTTCTTC

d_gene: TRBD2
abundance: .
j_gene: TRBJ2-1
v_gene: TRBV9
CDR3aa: CASNSGSNEQFF
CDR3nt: TGTGCCAGCAATAGCGGGAGTAATGAGCAGTTCTTC

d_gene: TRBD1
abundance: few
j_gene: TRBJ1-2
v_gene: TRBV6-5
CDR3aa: CASSETGVNYGYTF
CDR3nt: TGTGCCAGCAGCGAGACAGGGGTGAACTATGGCTACACCTTC

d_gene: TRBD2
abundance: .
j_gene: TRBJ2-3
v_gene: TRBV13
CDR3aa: CASSHPLAGGADTQYF
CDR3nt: TGTGCCAGCAGCCACCCACTAGCGGGGGGCGCAGATACGCAGTATTTT

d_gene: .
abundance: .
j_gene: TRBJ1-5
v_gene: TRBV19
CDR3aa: CASTLDGRDQPQHF
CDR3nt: TGTGCCAGTACCCTGGACGGGAGGGACCAGCCCCAGCATTTT

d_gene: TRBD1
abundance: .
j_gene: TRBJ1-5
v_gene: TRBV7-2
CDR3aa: CASSLVGTGSVQPQHF
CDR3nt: TGTGCCAGCAGCTTAGTCGGGACAGGGTCGGTTCAGCCCCAGCATTTT

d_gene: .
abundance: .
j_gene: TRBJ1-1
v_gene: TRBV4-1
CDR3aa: CASSQAAGRKLMNTEAFF
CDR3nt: TGCGCCAGCAGCCAAGCGGCAGGCAGAAAGTTAATGAACACTGAAGCTTTCTTT

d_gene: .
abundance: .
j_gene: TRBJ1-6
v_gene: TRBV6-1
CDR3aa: CASSEVFSYNSPLHF
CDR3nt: TGTGCCAGCAGTGAAGTGTTCTCCTATAATTCACCCCTCCACTTT

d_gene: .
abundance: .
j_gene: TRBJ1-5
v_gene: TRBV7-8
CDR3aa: CASSLDRNQPQHF
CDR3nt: TGTGCCAGCAGCCTGGACAGAAATCAGCCCCAGCATTTT